The 14 T cell receptor beta chains given below trace back to one sample, sequenced in a study of STAT3 mutations in large granular lymphocyte leukemia. Study-level results: At least one immunodominant TCR beta clonotype appeared in every T-cell large granular lymphocyte leukemia patient.

These receptors' antigens are unknown. Profiling relied on immunoSEQ multiplex PCR, and the TCRdb table lists in-frame clones only, not all of them. Of approximately 5,700 clones in the sample, 85% to 95% are singletons; the top ten hold 33%. Specimen: peripheral blood mononuclear cells. Receptors originate from a man in his fifties or sixties with T-cell large granular lymphocyte leukemia. Some clones in this sample may be carry-over from other donors' samples.

This CDR3 reads CASSLRDTSSGNTIYF. CDR3 DNA: TGTGCCAGCTCACTGAGGGACACCAGCTCTGGAAACACCATATATTTT. This chain joins TRBV18 and TRBJ1-3, with D tentatively TRBD1 (6 bases). Germline values: CDR1 KGHSH, CDR2 LQKENI. The V and J ends lost 4 bases and 0 bases respectively, with 13 bases between them. The CDR3 contains 16 residues.

This CDR3 reads CASRQGVVNRNTIYF. The DNA for the CDR3 is TGTGCCAGCAGGCAGGGGGTGGTGAACCGAAACACCATATATTTT. The chain has TRBV6-1 and TRBJ1-3; 7 nucleotides match TRBD1. V lost 6 bases, J lost 5 bases, and 10 bases stayed unmatched. The CDR3 has 15 amino acids. Germline CDR1 MNHNS, CDR2 SASEGT.

The V and J genes are TRBV13 and TRBJ1-2; D might be TRBD1 (6 bases). The CDR3 contains 13 residues. Germline CDR1 PRHDT, CDR2 FYEKMQ (reference sequence). V was cut by 8 bases and J by 7 bases, with 17 bases left in between. CDR3 loop: CASAEGGSRGYTF. The CDR3 bases are TGTGCCAGCGCTGAGGGGGGCTCGCGTGGCTACACCTTC. Together with reference TRBV13 and TRBJ1-2, the CDR3 gives the full variable domain: AAGVIQSPRHLIKEKRETATLKCYPIPRHDTVYWYQQGPGQDPQFLISFYEKMQSDKGSIPDRFSAQQFSDYHSELNMSSLELGDSALYFCASAEGGSRGYTFGSGTRLTVV.

This rearrangement joins TRBV7-9 to TRBJ1-3; D is perhaps TRBD1 (6 bases). CDR1 is SEHNR, CDR2 FQNEAQ, per germline (reference sequence). Between the trimmed V and J ends, which lost 7 bases and 0 bases, there was a span of 13 bases. CDR3 length equals 15 residues. The CDR3 coding sequence is TGTGCCAGCACAGAGAGGGGGTTCTCTGGAAACACCATATATTTT. The encoded protein is CASTERGFSGNTIYF.

The chain combines TRBV6-5 with TRBJ2-1; 13 nucleotides agree with TRBD2. V trimming: 0 bases; J trimming: 10 bases; junction bases outside the gene matches: 3. CDR3 length: 15 residues. Germline assignment: CDR1 MNHEY and CDR2 SVGAGI. The CDR3 coding sequence is TGTGCCAGCAGTTACTCCGGACTAGCGGGAGACGAGCAGTTCTTC. Its protein product is CASSYSGLAGDEQFF.

The chain joins TRBV7-2 to TRBJ2-7; 8 bases fit TRBD2. This CDR3 spans 13 amino acids. The ends lost 5 bases at V and 6 bases at J; junction bases unmatched: 6. CDR1 SGHTA and CDR2 FQGNSA come from the germline V gene. The CDR3 DNA is TGTGCCAGCAGCCCCACAGCGGGAGCCGAGCAGTACTTC. Protein sequence: CASSPTAGAEQYF.

The chain combines TRBV2 with TRBJ2-7, with 9 bases matching TRBD1. The germline CDR1 and CDR2 sequences are SNHLY and FYNNEI. V shed 5 bases, J shed 6 bases, and the junction held 5 bases outside the gene matches. The CDR3 contains 13 residues. CDR3 bases: TGTGCCAGCAGTCGGGACAGGGAATCCGAGCAGTACTTC. This gives the protein CASSRDRESEQYF.

The chain uses TRBV18 and TRBJ2-6, with 11 positions matching TRBD2. J gave up 3 bases and V 2 bases, and 3 bases lay outside the gene matches. This CDR3 spans 17 amino acids. Germline V gives CDR1 KGHSH, CDR2 LQKENI. Written as DNA, the CDR3 is TGTGCCAGCTCACCAACTAGCGGGAGAGTTGGGGCCAACGTCCTGACTTTC. As protein: CASSPTSGRVGANVLTF. The variable domain in full, with the rest retrieved from reference TRBV18 and TRBJ2-6, is NAGVMQNPRHLVRRRGQEARLRCSPMKGHSHVYWYRQLPEEGLKFMVYLQKENIIDESGMPKERFSAEFPKEGPSILRIQQVVRGDSAAYFCASSPTSGRVGANVLTFGAGSRLTVL.

The rearrangement links TRBV18 to TRBJ1-3; D not resolved. Trimming cost V 6 bases and J 2 bases, with 11 bases left between them. The CDR3 consists of 14 residues. Looked up from germline, CDR1 is KGHSH and CDR2 is LQKENI. Here the CDR3 DNA reads TGTGCCAGCTCGGCCGGTTCCGCTGGAAACACCATATATTTT. Protein: CASSAGSAGNTIYF.

The genes are TRBV5-1 and TRBJ2-3, with D perhaps TRBD1 or TRBD2 (5 bases each). Trimming took 8 bases from V and 2 from J, leaving 12 bases between them. This CDR3 contains 13 residues. Germline V CDR1 and CDR2: SGHRS, YFSETQ. The CDR3 coding sequence is TGCGCCAGTCTAGGGGAGTCCACAGATACGCAGTATTTT. It translates to CASLGESTDTQYF.

The sample holds one count of this clone. The chain uses TRBV5-1 and TRBJ2-2; tentatively, D is TRBD1 or TRBD2 (5 bases each). This CDR3 contains 19 residues. Germline CDR1 and CDR2: SGHRS and YFSETQ. Trimming shortened V by 2 bases and J by 4 bases, and 24 bases separated the two germline ends. CDR3 DNA sequence: TGCGCCAGCAGCTTCACGACAGCTAAGACTACCGGGATCACCGGGGAGCTGTTTTTT. Translation: CASSFTTAKTTGITGELFF.

The chain carries TRBV5-1 and TRBJ2-5; 12 bases agree with TRBD1. Unmatched junction bases numbered 8, after V lost 3 bases and J lost 5 bases. CDR1 and CDR2 (germline): SGHRS, YFSETQ. This CDR3 spans 16 amino acids. The CDR3 here is CASSWGTGGVTETQYF. CDR3 coding DNA: TGCGCCAGCAGCTGGGGGACAGGGGGCGTAACGGAGACCCAGTACTTC.

The chain has TRBV7-9 and TRBJ2-7; 7 bases map to TRBD2. The CDR3 totals 15 residues. CDR1 and CDR2 (germline): SEHNR, FQNEAQ (reference sequence). J was trimmed by 4 bases and V by 5 bases; bases with no gene match: 11. For the CDR3, the DNA is TGTGCCAGCAGCCCCCTACGGGGGGTGGGGTACGAGCAGTACTTC. This sequence encodes CASSPLRGVGYEQYF.

The chain uses TRBV6-1 and TRBJ1-3; D may be TRBD1 (5 bases). The CDR3 runs 17 residues. Trimming stripped 4 bases from V and 0 bases from J, with 16 bases between. Germline CDR1 is MNHNS and CDR2 is SASEGT. As DNA, the CDR3 is TGTGCCAGCAGTGCGCCCGGAGGGACCAGCTCTGGAAACACCATATATTTT. It translates to CASSAPGGTSSGNTIYF.